The present T cell receptor beta chain was sequenced within a study of T cell changes during pregnancy in multiple sclerosis. Method: immunoSEQ multiplex PCR; TCRdb's copy keeps in-frame clones and lacks some. The sample has about 67,000 clones; approximately 93% are singletons. Germline lookup yields CDR1 SGHRS and CDR2 YFSETQ. The CDR3 spans 15 residues. Trimming removed 4 bases from V and 0 bases from J, with 13 bases in between. The receptor was derived from a female donor with multiple sclerosis, enrolled in a pregnancy study. The source was peripheral blood, collected in the second trimester of pregnancy. This sequence joins TRBV5-1 and TRBJ1-1; TRBD1 might be the D (6 bases). CDR3 sequence: CASSAGGAMNTEAFF. For the CDR3, the DNA is TGCGCCAGCAGCGCTGGGGGGGCGATGAACACTGAAGCTTTCTTT.